A selection of T cell receptor beta chains follows, all from one sample in a study of technical replicates of blood from several donors. Sequenced by immunoSEQ multiplex PCR; TCRdb stores in-frame clones only, minus some. This sample yields some 13,000 clones, of which over 90% are seen a single time; under 8% belongs to the top ten. The specimen sequenced was PBMCs. The receptors were sampled from a human donor in good health. Each CDR3 is given with its conserved first and last residue. The order of the fields is J gene, V gene, CDR3 protein.

j_gene: TRBJ2-5
v_gene: TRBV9
CDR3aa: CASTTLGRVEETQYF

j_gene: TRBJ2-1
v_gene: TRBV7-9
CDR3aa: CASSLAGQVAEQFF

j_gene: TRBJ2-3
v_gene: TRBV10-3
CDR3aa: CATGTSGSESDTQYF

j_gene: TRBJ2-1
v_gene: TRBV2
CDR3aa: CASSEPGGVHNEQFF

j_gene: TRBJ2-3
v_gene: TRBV19
CDR3aa: CASSQRAGAGTDTQYF

j_gene: TRBJ2-1
v_gene: TRBV29-1
CDR3aa: CNSGSSYNEQFF

j_gene: TRBJ2-7
v_gene: TRBV2
CDR3aa: CASSERLAGGREQYF

j_gene: TRBJ1-5
v_gene: TRBV27
CDR3aa: CASSPDRGNGQPQHF

j_gene: TRBJ2-2
v_gene: TRBV19
CDR3aa: CASSPKGQGSAELFF

j_gene: TRBJ2-1
v_gene: TRBV27
CDR3aa: CASSLGTSGSINEQFF

j_gene: TRBJ2-1
v_gene: TRBV28
CDR3aa: CASSFGTKHNEQFF

j_gene: TRBJ1-4
v_gene: TRBV15
CDR3aa: CATSRDGSNEKLFF

j_gene: TRBJ2-3
v_gene: TRBV6-1
CDR3aa: CASSEAVGGTDTQYF

j_gene: TRBJ2-2
v_gene: TRBV29-1
CDR3aa: CSVKLAGGRTGELFF

j_gene: TRBJ2-7
v_gene: TRBV7-6
CDR3aa: CASSLVVAGENEQYF

j_gene: TRBJ2-1
v_gene: TRBV6-5
CDR3aa: CASIGTGGAYNEQFF

j_gene: TRBJ1-1
v_gene: TRBV5-4
CDR3aa: CASSSGGQGRTEAFF

j_gene: TRBJ1-1
v_gene: TRBV6-1
CDR3aa: CASRGPGQANTEAFF

j_gene: TRBJ2-2
v_gene: TRBV11-3
CDR3aa: CASSLAATGTNTGELFF

j_gene: TRBJ1-4
v_gene: TRBV7-2
CDR3aa: CASSQGGTNEKLFF

j_gene: TRBJ2-3
v_gene: TRBV6-1
CDR3aa: CASSGQESSTDTQYF

j_gene: TRBJ2-6
v_gene: TRBV19
CDR3aa: CASSYGTGTGANVLTF

j_gene: TRBJ1-2
v_gene: TRBV7-2
CDR3aa: CASSLGTGLTYGYTF

j_gene: TRBJ1-3
v_gene: TRBV18
CDR3aa: CASSPNRIGNTIYF

j_gene: TRBJ1-2
v_gene: TRBV6-5
CDR3aa: CASSSPDRVYGYTF

j_gene: TRBJ2-5
v_gene: TRBV4-1
CDR3aa: CASSPVSDQETQYF

j_gene: TRBJ1-2
v_gene: TRBV19
CDR3aa: CASSIWGSGYTF

j_gene: TRBJ2-7
v_gene: TRBV20-1
CDR3aa: CSARDNYEQYF

j_gene: TRBJ2-1
v_gene: TRBV21-1
CDR3aa: CASSKERSEQFF

j_gene: TRBJ2-1
v_gene: TRBV19
CDR3aa: CASSKSGLAFLNEQFF

j_gene: TRBJ2-1
v_gene: TRBV7-9
CDR3aa: CASSLGLNDEQFF

j_gene: TRBJ1-5
v_gene: TRBV7-9
CDR3aa: CASSRATGHNQPQHF

j_gene: TRBJ2-7
v_gene: TRBV18
CDR3aa: CASSLTGPPYEQYF

j_gene: TRBJ2-7
v_gene: TRBV7-2
CDR3aa: CASSSAGTSGRGEQYF

j_gene: TRBJ1-5
v_gene: TRBV2
CDR3aa: CASSEGYNQPQHF

j_gene: TRBJ1-5
v_gene: TRBV19
CDR3aa: CASRGWDRGQNQPQHF

j_gene: TRBJ1-4
v_gene: TRBV7-8
CDR3aa: CASSSRQGSGEKLFF

j_gene: TRBJ2-5
v_gene: TRBV11-2
CDR3aa: CASSLDGGGLAGVAQYF

j_gene: TRBJ2-1
v_gene: TRBV19
CDR3aa: CASSMVPGGIQYNEQFF

j_gene: TRBJ2-2
v_gene: TRBV6-1
CDR3aa: CASRGLLANTGELFF

j_gene: TRBJ1-5
v_gene: TRBV11-2
CDR3aa: CASSLTGAGQPQHF

j_gene: TRBJ2-3
v_gene: TRBV6-1
CDR3aa: CASRKGLGNTDTQYF

j_gene: TRBJ2-1
v_gene: TRBV27
CDR3aa: CASSLFGLAGEWGRDEQFF

j_gene: TRBJ2-1
v_gene: TRBV4-1
CDR3aa: CASSQEIRRDNEQFF

j_gene: TRBJ1-5
v_gene: TRBV7-9
CDR3aa: CASSYDSHQPQHF

j_gene: TRBJ2-7
v_gene: TRBV13
CDR3aa: CASSPRDRGYEQYF

j_gene: TRBJ1-3
v_gene: TRBV28
CDR3aa: CASSTQGRSGNTIYF

j_gene: TRBJ2-3
v_gene: TRBV5-1
CDR3aa: CASSRLRPDTQYF

j_gene: TRBJ1-5
v_gene: TRBV2
CDR3aa: CASSGAAGVSNQPQHF

j_gene: TRBJ2-7
v_gene: TRBV5-1
CDR3aa: CASSPGLAGAYEQYF

j_gene: TRBJ2-7
v_gene: TRBV5-1
CDR3aa: CASSYTLAGTSYEQYF

j_gene: TRBJ1-5
v_gene: TRBV27
CDR3aa: CASIGTGDLRRNQPQHF

j_gene: TRBJ2-3
v_gene: TRBV5-1
CDR3aa: CASTLQGSTDTQYF

j_gene: TRBJ2-2
v_gene: TRBV7-9
CDR3aa: CASSVRDGELFF

j_gene: TRBJ2-7
v_gene: TRBV6-5
CDR3aa: CASSGGLGYEQYF

j_gene: TRBJ2-7
v_gene: TRBV7-9
CDR3aa: CASSPRIRQGLIYEQYF